Shown below are 23 T cell receptor beta chains from a single sample sequenced in a study of cytomegalovirus exposure and HLA in healthy donors. Repertoires were generated with immunoSEQ multiplex PCR, while TCRdb's copy carries only in-frame clones and drops some. The repertoire consists of 120,000 to 150,000 clones, with approximately 86% occurring once and the leading ten covering roughly 4.3%. What was sequenced was PBMCs. Receptors originate from a man aged 18-30 years in good health and CMV-seropositive.

The chain recombines TRBV30 with TRBJ2-3, with a possible D match to TRBD1 (6 bases). V lost 7 bases and J 6 bases, leaving 11 bases between the germline ends. The CDR3 totals 11 residues. Per germline, CDR1 GTSNPN and CDR2 SVGIG (reference sequence). The CDR3 DNA reads TGTGCCTTAGCTACAGGGGATACGCAGTATTTT. This translates into CALATGDTQYF.

The CDR3 nucleotides are TGTGCCAGCAGTTACTCGGGACAAAATGAGCAGTTCTTC. Protein: CASSYSGQNEQFF. This chain joins TRBV6-5 and TRBJ2-1, with D perhaps matching TRBD1 (6 bases). Germline V gene lookup returns CDR1 MNHEY and CDR2 SVGAGI. V gave up 0 bases and J gave up 7 bases, with 7 bases separating them. This CDR3 is 13 amino acids long.

The chain joins TRBV6-5 to TRBJ1-3; D might be TRBD1 (5 bases). Germline CDR1 reads MNHEY; CDR2 reads SVGAGI. V lost 7 bases and J 0 bases, leaving 10 bases between the germline ends. The CDR3 length is 14 residues. CDR3 loop: CASMQGYSGNTIYF. CDR3 in DNA: TGTGCCAGCATGCAGGGTTACTCTGGAAACACCATATATTTT.

This chain uses TRBV7-9 with TRBJ1-4, with D perhaps TRBD1 (6 bases). The V end was cut by 2 bases, the J end by 8 bases, with 15 bases between. The CDR3 is 15 amino acids. Germline-derived CDR1 and CDR2 are SEHNR and FQNEAQ (reference sequence). Here the CDR3 DNA reads TGTGCCAGCAGCTTATCTCAGGGAAGGGGGGAAAAACTGTTTTTT. Its protein is CASSLSQGRGEKLFF.

The chain links TRBV5-1 to TRBJ2-1, with D possibly TRBD2 on 5 matching bases. CDR1 and CDR2 from the germline V gene are SGHRS and YFSETQ. The CDR3 spans 16 residues. Trimming shortened V by 5 bases and J by 3 bases, and 18 bases separated the two germline ends. The CDR3 nucleotides are TGCGCCAGCAGTTTATTAGCGACCGAGTACTACAATGAGCAGTTCTTC. Encoded protein: CASSLLATEYYNEQFF. Supplemented by reference TRBV5-1 and TRBJ2-1, the full variable domain reads KAGVTQTPRYLIKTRGQQVTLSCSPISGHRSVSWYQQTPGQGLQFLFEYFSETQRNKGNFPGRFSGRQFSNSRSEMNVSTLELGDSALYLCASSLLATEYYNEQFFGPGTRLTVL.

The chain joins TRBV28 to TRBJ2-5; D might be TRBD1 (5 bases). This CDR3 spans 14 amino acids. Trimming removed 6 bases at V and 4 bases at J, with 15 bases between. Germline loops: CDR1 MDHEN, CDR2 SYDVKM. The CDR3, as DNA: TGTGCCAGCAGACTTAGAGGTGGGGCAGAGACCCAGTACTTC. It yields the protein CASRLRGGAETQYF.

In nucleotides, the CDR3 is TGTGCCAGCACCCTAACGGCAGGAGGGTATGGCTACACCTTC. Amino acids: CASTLTAGGYGYTF. V is TRBV7-8 and J is TRBJ1-2; D remains unclear. Looked up from germline, CDR1 is SGHVS and CDR2 is FQNEAQ. Trimming took off 7 bases at V and 5 bases at J, with 17 bases between the two ends. This CDR3 has 14 amino acids.

V is TRBV28 and J is TRBJ2-5; 8 bases map to TRBD1. V was clipped by 6 bases and J by 5 bases; unmatched bases: 11. The CDR3 sequence is 15 residues long. Germline loops: CDR1 MDHEN, CDR2 SYDVKM. The CDR3: CASRGGRGRMETQYF. CDR3 in DNA: TGTGCCAGCAGAGGAGGCAGGGGGCGCATGGAGACCCAGTACTTC. Looking up the rest from reference TRBV28 and TRBJ2-5 gives the full variable domain: DVKVTQSSRYLVKRTGEKVFLECVQDMDHENMFWYRQDPGLGLRLIYFSYDVKMKEKGDIPEGYSVSREKKERFSLILESASTNQTSMYLCASRGGRGRMETQYFGPGTRLLVL.

The chain uses TRBV18 and TRBJ1-1, with D perhaps TRBD1 (5 bases). V dropped 5 bases and J dropped 1 base, with 14 bases sitting between them. CDR3 length: 15 amino acids. The germline gives CDR1 KGHSH, CDR2 LQKENI. CDR3 DNA: TGTGCCAGCTCATTCGGACACCGCCAGAACACTGAAGCTTTCTTT. Its translation: CASSFGHRQNTEAFF.

The chain combines TRBV5-1 with TRBJ2-2; 8 bases match TRBD1. J gave up 6 bases and V 3 bases, and 7 bases lay outside the gene matches. This CDR3 has 15 residues. Per the germline V gene, CDR1 is SGHRS and CDR2 is YFSETQ. DNA for the CDR3: TGCGCCAGCAGCTCAGGGGGCGGTTCGGCCGGGGAGCTGTTTTTT. It yields the protein CASSSGGGSAGELFF.

A single count supports this clone. The chain links TRBV4-2 to TRBJ2-1; 7 nucleotides agree with TRBD2. J lost 3 bases, V lost 0 bases, and 5 bases had no gene match. Germline V gives CDR1 LGHNA, CDR2 YNFKEQ. The CDR3 covers 16 residues. CDR3 nucleotide sequence: TGTGCCAGCAGCCAAGATCTGGCGGGGGACTACAATGAGCAGTTCTTC. Amino acid sequence: CASSQDLAGDYNEQFF.

V is TRBV6-4 and J is TRBJ2-2, with TRBD2 matching over 8 bases. V trimming: 3 bases; J trimming: 3 bases; junction bases outside the gene matches: 3. The germline V gene encodes CDR1 MRHNA and CDR2 SNTAGT. CDR3 length: 15 amino acids. The DNA of the CDR3 is TGTGCCAGCAGTGAAACTAGCGGCCACACCGGGGAGCTGTTTTTT. Residues: CASSETSGHTGELFF.

V usage is TRBV5-6 and J usage is TRBJ2-4; TRBD1 agrees at 7 bases. Trimming removed 6 bases from V and 2 bases from J; junction bases left unmatched: 11. Germline CDR1 and CDR2: SGHDT and YYEEEE. This CDR3 is built from 16 residues. The CDR3 here is CASTREGGPSKNIQYF. CDR3 in DNA: TGTGCCAGCACCCGTGAAGGGGGCCCTTCCAAAAACATTCAGTACTTC.

This rearrangement joins TRBV29-1 to TRBJ1-1, with TRBD1 as a possible D gene (6 bases). Germline lookup yields CDR1 SQVTM and CDR2 ANQGSEA. The V end lost 3 bases, the J end lost 3 bases, and 17 bases lay between the germline ends. The CDR3 is 15 amino acids. The CDR3 coding sequence is TGCAGCGTTGAGACTCAGGGGTTTGGTTACACTGAAGCTTTCTTT. Translation: CSVETQGFGYTEAFF.

Only one count was recorded for this clone. The chain carries TRBV18 and TRBJ1-1; D ambiguous. Deletions cut 3 bases from V and 4 bases from J, with 9 bases between. The CDR3 extends over 13 amino acids. The germline V gene has CDR1 KGHSH and CDR2 LQKENI. CDR3 bases: TGTGCCAGCTCACCGCAGGAGGGCACTGAAGCTTTCTTT. As protein: CASSPQEGTEAFF.

V and J are TRBV19 and TRBJ2-1, with D perhaps matching TRBD2 (5 bases). The CDR3 is 14 residues long. Trimming pared 1 base from V and 1 base from J, leaving 5 bases between. Germline V gene data show CDR1 as LNHDA and CDR2 as SQIVND (reference sequence). This chain's CDR3 is CASSIAGSYNEQFF. Here the CDR3 DNA reads TGTGCCAGTAGTATAGCGGGATCCTACAATGAGCAGTTCTTC.

The genes are TRBV5-1 and TRBJ1-4, with D unclear. This CDR3 spans 15 amino acids. CDR1 and CDR2 from the germline V gene are SGHRS and YFSETQ. Trimming stripped 0 bases from V and 7 bases from J, with 13 bases between. The CDR3 loop is CASSLAGLGREKLFF. CDR3 nucleotide sequence: TGCGCCAGCAGCTTGGCGGGATTAGGGCGTGAAAAACTGTTTTTT. The full variable domain, completed using reference TRBV5-1 and TRBJ1-4, is KAGVTQTPRYLIKTRGQQVTLSCSPISGHRSVSWYQQTPGQGLQFLFEYFSETQRNKGNFPGRFSGRQFSNSRSEMNVSTLELGDSALYLCASSLAGLGREKLFFGSGTQLSVL.

The chain joins TRBV7-9 to TRBJ1-3; 8 bases are a match to TRBD1. Trimming cost V 6 bases and J 4 bases; bases outside gene matches: 11. The CDR3 spans 16 residues. Germline CDR1 reads SEHNR; CDR2 reads FQNEAQ (reference sequence). The CDR3: CASSLWQGASGNTIYF. CDR3 DNA: TGTGCCAGCAGTCTCTGGCAGGGGGCCTCCGGAAACACCATATATTTT.

The chain carries TRBV7-8 and TRBJ1-1, with D tentatively TRBD1 (5 bases). V dropped 6 bases and J dropped 1 base, with 12 bases sitting between them. The CDR3 loop spans 14 amino acids. Germline V lookup: CDR1 SGHVS, CDR2 FQNEAQ. The DNA of the CDR3 is TGTGCCAGCAGTTCCCTTAGGGGGAACACTGAAGCTTTCTTT. Its protein is CASSSLRGNTEAFF.

This chain links TRBV19 with TRBJ2-1; maybe TRBD2 (6 bases). This CDR3 is built from 12 residues. The V gene lost 7 bases and the J gene lost 14 bases, with 18 bases spanning the gap. Germline CDR1 LNHDA, CDR2 SQIVND (reference sequence). The CDR3 spells CASIGRQGGKFF. In DNA form, the CDR3 reads TGTGCCAGTATAGGCCGCCAAGGAGGGAAGTTCTTC.

The V gene is TRBV14, the J gene TRBJ2-7; D unclear. CDR3 length equals 15 residues. V lost 1 base, J lost 2 bases, and 12 bases lay in between. CDR1 and CDR2 from the germline V gene are SGHDN and FVKESK. Here the CDR3 DNA reads TGTGCCAGCAGCCAAGGAAGAGGCCCTACCTACGAGCAGTACTTC. It codes for CASSQGRGPTYEQYF.

There are a few counts of this clone. The chain couples TRBV9 to TRBJ2-7; 11 bases map to TRBD1. V gave up 4 bases and J gave up 3 bases; unmatched junction bases: 6. The CDR3 has 15 residues. Germline V CDR1 and CDR2: SGDLS, YYNGEE. The CDR3 loop reads CASSPTGTGGYEQYF. In DNA form, the CDR3 reads TGTGCCAGCAGCCCCACCGGGACAGGGGGCTACGAGCAGTACTTC.

The chain has TRBV9 and TRBJ1-3; 7 nucleotides agree with TRBD1. The ends lost 0 bases at V and 8 bases at J; junction bases unmatched: 5. This CDR3 contains 14 residues. Germline V gives CDR1 SGDLS, CDR2 YYNGEE. The CDR3 DNA reads TGTGCCAGCAGCGTAGCCACAGGGGAGGACACCATATATTTT. Protein: CASSVATGEDTIYF. The entire variable domain, with the rest obtained from reference TRBV9 and TRBJ1-3, is as follows: DSGVTQTPKHLITATGQRVTLRCSPRSGDLSVYWYQQSLDQGLQFLIQYYNGEERAKGNILERFSAQQFPDLHSELNLSSLELGDSALYFCASSVATGEDTIYFGEGSWLTVV.